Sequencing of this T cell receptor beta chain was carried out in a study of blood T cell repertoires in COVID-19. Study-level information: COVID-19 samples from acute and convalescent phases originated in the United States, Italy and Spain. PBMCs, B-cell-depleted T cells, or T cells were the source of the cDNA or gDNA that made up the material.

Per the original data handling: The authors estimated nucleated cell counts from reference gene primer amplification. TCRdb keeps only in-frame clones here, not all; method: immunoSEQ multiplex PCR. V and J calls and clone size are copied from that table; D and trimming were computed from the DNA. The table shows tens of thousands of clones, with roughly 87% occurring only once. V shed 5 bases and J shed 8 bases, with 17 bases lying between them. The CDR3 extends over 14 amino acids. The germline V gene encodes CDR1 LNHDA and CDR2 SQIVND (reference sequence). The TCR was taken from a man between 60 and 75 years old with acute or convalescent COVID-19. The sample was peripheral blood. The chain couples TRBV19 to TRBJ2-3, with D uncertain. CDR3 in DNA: TGTGCCAGTAGTGCCGCCGCCCTAGAGTCTACGCAGTATTTT. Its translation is CASSAAALESTQYF.